This is a list of T cell receptor beta chains from one sample in a study of blood T cell repertoires in COVID-19. TCRdb's copy holds only in-frame clones and misses some; the assay was immunoSEQ multiplex PCR. The sample yields 150,000 to 200,000 clones, around 90% seen once. The sample was peripheral blood. The receptors here all came from a human donor in a cohort sampled during active COVID-19. The CDR3 runs from the conserved cysteine through the conserved F or W. The D gene is left open where the match is weak. Not every row has a clone size; where given, it reads once, few, many or a size class.

size | J | V | D | CDR3 | DNA
. | TRBJ1-1 | TRBV29-1 | . | CSGGQNTEAFF | TGCAGCGGGGGACAGAACACTGAAGCTTTCTTT
. | TRBJ2-7 | TRBV9 | TRBD1 | CASTKGSGGGDEQYF | TGTGCCAGCACCAAGGGTTCAGGGGGCGGGGACGAGCAGTACTTC
. | TRBJ2-1 | TRBV7-2 | . | CASSFVTGGVWHEQFF | TGTGCCAGCAGCTTCGTCACAGGGGGGGTGTGGCATGAGCAGTTCTTC
. | TRBJ2-1 | TRBV24-1 | . | CATSDTLQSNEQFF | TGTGCCACCAGTGATACCCTACAGAGCAATGAGCAGTTCTTC
few | TRBJ1-2 | TRBV19 | TRBD1 | CASSLRGQGSGYTF | TGTGCCAGTAGCTTAAGGGGACAGGGGTCTGGCTACACCTTC
. | TRBJ2-5 | TRBV7-9 | . | CASSLLGGEQETQYF | TGTGCCAGCAGCTTACTAGGGGGGGAACAAGAGACCCAGTACTTC
. | TRBJ2-5 | TRBV9 | TRBD1 | CASSVGTGEETQYF | TGTGCCAGCAGCGTAGGGACAGGGGAAGAGACCCAGTACTTC
. | TRBJ2-7 | TRBV19 | TRBD2 | CASSSGLAGASEQYF | TGTGCCAGTAGTTCGGGACTAGCGGGGGCCTCTGAGCAGTACTTC
. | TRBJ1-6 | TRBV14 | TRBD1 | CASSQEGGAGFNSPLHF | TGTGCCAGCAGCCAAGAAGGGGGCGCGGGTTTCAATTCACCCCTCCACTTT
. | TRBJ1-3 | TRBV28 | TRBD1 | CASSFGTGGTTIYF | TGTGCCAGCAGTTTCGGGACAGGGGGAACGACCATATATTTT
. | TRBJ2-1 | TRBV29-1 | . | CSVEAFEQFF | TGCAGCGTTGAGGCCTTTGAGCAGTTCTTC
. | TRBJ2-7 | TRBV6-2/TRBV6-3 | TRBD1 | CASSYEARGFTYEQYF | TGTGCCAGCAGTTACGAGGCCAGGGGGTTTACATACGAGCAGTACTTC
. | TRBJ2-7 | TRBV5-6 | . | CASSLGRAGAVYEQYF | TGTGCCAGCAGCTTGGGGAGGGCTGGCGCCGTCTACGAGCAGTACTTC
. | TRBJ1-3 | TRBV4-1 | . | CASSQAGGNTIYF | TGCGCCAGCAGCCAAGCGGGGGGAAACACCATATATTTT
. | TRBJ1-1 | TRBV28 | . | CASGLRTGETEAFF | TGTGCCAGCGGGCTCCGAACGGGGGAAACTGAAGCTTTCTTT
. | TRBJ1-2 | TRBV7-9 | TRBD1 | CASSQDRGRGYGYTF | TGTGCCAGCAGCCAAGACAGGGGTCGGGGCTATGGCTACACCTTC
. | TRBJ2-2 | TRBV11-2 | . | CASSGWGPELFF | TGTGCCAGCAGCGGGTGGGGGCCGGAGCTGTTTTTT
. | TRBJ2-3 | TRBV7-9 | TRBD2 | CASSLTDTIAGVFTDTQYF | TGTGCCAGCAGCCTTACGGACACCATAGCGGGCGTTTTCACAGATACGCAGTATTTT
. | TRBJ2-1 | TRBV6-2/TRBV6-3 | . | CASSYVGEAGLLYNEQFF | TGTGCCAGCAGTTACGTGGGGGAGGCAGGGTTGCTTTACAATGAGCAGTTCTTC
once | TRBJ1-1 | TRBV9 | . | CASSVVRGGTEAFF | TGTGCCAGCAGCGTAGTAAGGGGAGGAACTGAAGCTTTCTTT
. | TRBJ2-7 | TRBV5-1 | TRBD1 | CASSLGQGVGYEQYF | TGCGCCAGCAGCTTGGGGCAGGGGGTGGGGTACGAGCAGTACTTC
. | TRBJ1-4 | TRBV29-1 | . | CSVMTGESVLTNEKLFF | TGCAGCGTGATGACAGGAGAGAGTGTGTTAACTAATGAAAAACTGTTTTTT
. | TRBJ2-5 | TRBV29-1 | . | CSVEDNTQYF | TGCAGCGTTGAAGACAATACCCAGTACTTC
. | TRBJ2-7 | TRBV4-1 | . | CASSQEDRPGGEQYF | TGCGCCAGCAGCCAAGAGGATCGCCCCGGGGGCGAGCAGTACTTC
. | TRBJ1-4 | TRBV12-3/TRBV12-4 | . | CASNTGQHEKLFF | TGTGCCAGCAATACCGGACAACATGAAAAACTGTTTTTT
. | TRBJ2-1 | TRBV27 | TRBD2 | CASSRTSGRAPTNEQFF | TGTGCCAGCAGTCGGACTAGCGGGAGGGCCCCAACCAATGAGCAGTTCTTC
. | TRBJ2-7 | TRBV3-1/TRBV3-2 | TRBD2 | CASSHVTSGGTYEQYF | TGTGCCAGCAGCCATGTAACTAGCGGGGGGACCTACGAGCAGTACTTC
once | TRBJ2-7 | TRBV28 | TRBD1 | CASSHAGTGFYEQYF | TGTGCCAGCAGTCATGCCGGGACAGGGTTCTACGAGCAGTACTTC
few | TRBJ2-5 | TRBV30 | TRBD2 | CAWSVKSGGFRGETQYF | TGTGCCTGGAGTGTAAAGAGCGGGGGGTTTAGGGGAGAGACCCAGTACTTC
. | TRBJ2-7 | TRBV7-9 | . | CASSTLGEQYF | TGTGCCAGCAGCACACTCGGGGAGCAGTACTTC
. | TRBJ2-7 | TRBV5-6 | TRBD1 | CASSPGTGPYEQYF | TGTGCCAGCAGCCCGGGGACAGGTCCCTACGAGCAGTACTTC
. | TRBJ1-5 | TRBV30 | . | CAYQTGDNQPQHF | TGTGCCTACCAGACAGGTGACAATCAGCCCCAGCATTTT
. | TRBJ2-5 | TRBV14 | . | CASSQGIRGSKETQYF | TGTGCCAGCAGCCAAGGGATTAGGGGATCCAAAGAGACCCAGTACTTC
. | TRBJ2-5 | TRBV12-3/TRBV12-4 | . | CASSLGSETQYF | TGTGCCAGCAGTTTAGGGAGTGAGACCCAGTACTTC
. | TRBJ2-7 | TRBV2 | TRBD1 | CASSEWGPRQGPYEQYF | TGTGCCAGCAGTGAATGGGGGCCGCGACAGGGACCCTACGAGCAGTACTTC
. | TRBJ2-2 | TRBV5-5 | . | CASSLDGDTGELFF | TGTGCCAGCAGCTTGGACGGAGACACCGGGGAGCTGTTTTTT
. | TRBJ2-4 | TRBV7-9 | . | CASSFSTVTNLNIQYF | TGTGCCAGCAGCTTCTCCACCGTCACTAACTTAAACATTCAGTACTTC
once | TRBJ2-5 | TRBV6-5 | . | CASRAWALETQYF | TGTGCCAGCAGGGCGTGGGCCCTGGAGACCCAGTACTTC
. | TRBJ2-7 | TRBV25-1 | . | CASSDRDTAYEQYF | TGTGCCAGCAGTGACCGGGACACAGCCTACGAGCAGTACTTC
. | TRBJ1-4 | TRBV24-1 | TRBD1 | CATSDSLTGPNEKLFF | TGTGCCACCAGTGATTCACTGACAGGGCCTAATGAAAAACTGTTTTTT
. | TRBJ2-1 | TRBV6-5 | . | CASSYWSGFYNEQFF | TGTGCCAGCAGTTACTGGTCAGGGTTCTACAATGAGCAGTTCTTC
. | TRBJ2-1 | TRBV29-1 | . | CSVAAGGYNEQFF | TGCAGCGTTGCGGCAGGGGGGTACAATGAGCAGTTCTTC
. | TRBJ1-1 | TRBV9 | TRBD1 | CASSRQGRVTEAFF | TGTGCCAGCAGTCGACAGGGCCGGGTCACTGAAGCTTTCTTT
. | TRBJ2-3 | TRBV6-2/TRBV6-3 | . | CASSYSGGWPDTQYF | TGTGCCAGCAGTTACTCTGGGGGGTGGCCGGATACGCAGTATTTT
. | TRBJ1-5 | TRBV7-7 | . | CASSLDRFQPQHF | TGTGCCAGCAGCTTAGACAGATTTCAGCCCCAGCATTTT
. | TRBJ2-1 | TRBV30 | . | CAWSVGQGILNEQFF | TGTGCCTGGAGTGTAGGTCAGGGTATTTTAAATGAGCAGTTCTTC
. | TRBJ2-3 | TRBV7-8 | TRBD2 | CASRKSGGLLDTQYF | TGTGCCAGCCGCAAAAGCGGGGGCCTACTAGATACGCAGTATTTT
. | TRBJ2-2 | TRBV28 | . | CASLQGSDTGELFF | TGTGCCAGCCTACAGGGATCGGACACCGGGGAGCTGTTTTTT
. | TRBJ2-7 | TRBV7-8 | . | CASSLVSSADEQYF | TGTGCCAGCAGCTTAGTTAGTAGCGCCGACGAGCAGTACTTC
. | TRBJ1-6 | TRBV27 | . | CASSPGINSPLHF | TGTGCCAGCAGCCCAGGGATAAATTCACCCCTCCACTTT
. | TRBJ2-7 | TRBV3-1/TRBV3-2 | . | CASSRRVLAPSSYEQYF | TGTGCCAGCAGCCGTCGCGTTCTAGCGCCAAGCTCCTACGAGCAGTACTTC
. | TRBJ1-5 | TRBV6-5 | . | CASTEGVSNQPQHF | TGTGCCAGCACCGAAGGGGTTAGCAATCAGCCCCAGCATTTT
. | TRBJ2-5 | TRBV19 | . | CASTTTGGARETQYF | TGTGCCAGTACAACAACAGGGGGGGCCAGAGAGACCCAGTACTTC